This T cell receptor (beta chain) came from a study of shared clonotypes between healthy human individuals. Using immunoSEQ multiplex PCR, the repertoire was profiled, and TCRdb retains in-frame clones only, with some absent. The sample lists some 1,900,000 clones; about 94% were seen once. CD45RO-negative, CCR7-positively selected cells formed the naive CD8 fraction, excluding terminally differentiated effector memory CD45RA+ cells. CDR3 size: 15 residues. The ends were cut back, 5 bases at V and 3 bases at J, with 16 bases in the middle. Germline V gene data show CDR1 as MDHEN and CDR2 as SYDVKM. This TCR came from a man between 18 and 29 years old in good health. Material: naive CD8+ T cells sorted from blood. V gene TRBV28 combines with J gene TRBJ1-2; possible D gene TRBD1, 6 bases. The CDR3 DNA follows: TGTGCCAGCAGTCCCCCGGGACATCGGGACTATGGCTACACCTTC. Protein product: CASSPPGHRDYGYTF.